The clone carrying this T cell receptor (beta chain) appeared a single time. The data were obtained in a study of blood T cell repertoires in COVID-19. About the study: The study drew acute and convalescent COVID-19 samples from the United States, Italy and Spain.

Method: immunoSEQ multiplex PCR; TCRdb's copy keeps in-frame clones and lacks some. The repertoire holds more than 200,000 clones, with 84% as singletons. Sequenced input: peripheral blood. The receptor was derived from a man in his sixties with acute or convalescent COVID-19.

CDR3 amino acids: CASSPREGQPYEQYF. The CDR3 coding sequence is TGTGCCAGCAGCCCCCGAGAGGGACAGCCCTACGAGCAGTACTTC. The chain couples TRBV5-4 to TRBJ2-7, with TRBD1 matching over 7 bases. V trimming: 4 bases; J trimming: 2 bases; junction bases outside the gene matches: 9. Germline CDR1 reads SGHNT; CDR2 reads YYREEE (reference sequence). This CDR3 region has 15 residues.